The sequence of this T cell receptor beta chain was determined in a study of OX40 agonist ivuxolimab in advanced cancers. About the research overall: With ivuxolimab, an agonistic anti-OX40 (CD134) antibody, patients were treated. Study findings and constraints: Expansion of clones was among the lowest in partial responders at 0.1-3.0 mg/kg.

On this clone itself: Its antigen is unidentified.

Profiled with immunoSEQ multiplex PCR; TCRdb holds only in-frame clones, not every one. This table has about 76,000 clones, roughly 86% appearing once. Trimming shortened V by 4 bases and J by 2 bases, and 18 bases separated the two germline ends. Germline V gene data show CDR1 as SGHNT and CDR2 as YYREEE (reference sequence). The CDR3 covers 16 residues. J is TRBJ2-5 and V is TRBV5-4; possibly TRBD2 for D (5 bases). The sample here was CD4+ or CD8+ T cells sorted from blood, taken in a trial of the OX40 agonist ivuxolimab. This sequence originates from an adult with an advanced solid tumor such as melanoma, head and neck, liver or kidney cancer. The CDR3 spells CASSPALTGTQETQYF. The CDR3 DNA is TGTGCCAGCAGCCCAGCCCTAACGGGAACACAAGAGACCCAGTACTTC.